What follows are 23 T cell receptor beta chains derived from one specimen sequenced in a study of siplizumab effects on memory and regulatory T cells. This table comes from immunoSEQ multiplex PCR, and its TCRdb copy is limited to in-frame clones, with some not included. This table holds about 100,000 clones, about 90% found once. Sequencing was performed on CD4+ T cells sorted from blood. The receptors derive from a human donor in good health.

The V gene is TRBV28, the J gene TRBJ1-5; 8 bases line up with TRBD1. The V gene end was trimmed by 6 bases and the J gene end by 7 bases; junction bases not matched to a gene: 14. The CDR3 is 16 residues long. Germline V gives CDR1 MDHEN, CDR2 SYDVKM. The CDR3 is CASRREDRGGKQPQHF. The CDR3 DNA is TGTGCCAGCAGGCGAGAAGACAGGGGAGGAAAACAGCCCCAGCATTTT.

This CDR3 is CAGAGAYEQYF. The DNA of the CDR3 is TGTGCCGGTGCCGGGGCCTACGAGCAGTACTTC. This chain connects TRBV6-1 to TRBJ2-7, with a tentative D call TRBD2 (5 bases). CDR1 MNHNS and CDR2 SASEGT come from the germline V gene. The CDR3 has 11 residues. The V end lost 11 bases, the J end lost 2 bases, and 10 bases lay between the germline ends.

This chain connects TRBV11-2 to TRBJ1-1; unclear D gene. V shed 4 bases and J shed 3 bases, with 6 bases lying between them. The CDR3 consists of 12 residues. Germline loops: CDR1 SGHAT, CDR2 FQNNGV. CDR3 nucleotide sequence: TGTGCCAGCAGCTGGGGTCACACTGAAGCTTTCTTT. Translating it yields CASSWGHTEAFF.

The V call is TRBV5-6, the J call TRBJ2-1; 7 bases agree with TRBD2. The CDR3 consists of 16 residues. The junction had 8 bases not matched to a gene; V was cut back by 0 bases and J by 5 bases. Looked up from germline, CDR1 is SGHDT and CDR2 is YYEEEE. CDR3 bases: TGTGCCAGCAGCTTGGTATTTAGCGGGCAAAACAATGAGCAGTTCTTC. It yields the protein CASSLVFSGQNNEQFF.

The chain joins TRBV28 to TRBJ2-7; D gene uncertain. This CDR3 spans 13 amino acids. CDR1 and CDR2 (germline): MDHEN, SYDVKM. Trimming cost V 5 bases and J 3 bases, with 11 bases left between them. The CDR3 DNA reads as TGTGCCAGCAGTGGCCTATTAGTCTACGAGCAGTACTTC. It yields the protein CASSGLLVYEQYF.

V is TRBV28 and J is TRBJ2-1, with 10 bases aligning to TRBD2. The CDR3 totals 13 residues. Looked up from germline, CDR1 is MDHEN and CDR2 is SYDVKM. V was pared by 5 bases and J by 10 bases, with 5 bases of the junction left unmatched. The CDR3, as DNA: TGTGCCAGCAGTGACGAACTAGCGGGGGAGCAGTTCTTC. Translation gives CASSDELAGEQFF.

This clone was found once. The CDR3 nucleotides are TGTGCCTGGAGTGTACTTCGAGGGATGAACACGCCCCAGCATTTT. Translated, it gives CAWSVLRGMNTPQHF. V gene TRBV30 combines with J gene TRBJ1-5; D not resolved. The CDR3 runs 15 residues. Trimming cost V 0 bases and J 9 bases, with 18 bases left between them. Germline V CDR1 and CDR2: GTSNPN, SVGIG (reference sequence).

Of note for this clone: Other DNA sequences from this sample encode an identical CDR3 as well. This rearrangement joins TRBV18 to TRBJ2-5, with D perhaps given as TRBD1 or TRBD2 (7 bases each). The CDR3 has 13 amino acids. Trimming removed 6 bases from V and 4 bases from J, with 12 bases in between. In germline, CDR1 is KGHSH, CDR2 LQKENI. CDR3 DNA: TGTGCCAGCTCCCCAGGGGGGGGAGAGACCCAGTACTTC. Translating it yields CASSPGGGETQYF.

The chain has TRBV19 and TRBJ1-5; TRBD1 is a possible D gene (6 bases). The CDR3 loop spans 15 amino acids. V lost 4 bases and J 3 bases, leaving 13 bases between the germline ends. From germline, CDR1 is LNHDA and CDR2 SQIVND (reference sequence). Written as DNA, the CDR3 is TGTGCCAGTAGTAGTTGGGGGCGGATCAATCAGCCCCAGCATTTT. This gives the protein CASSSWGRINQPQHF.

This clone was detected only a few times. This chain links TRBV5-5 with TRBJ2-4; no firm D call. The germline V gene encodes CDR1 SGHKS and CDR2 YYEKEE (reference sequence). The CDR3 loop spans 10 amino acids. Trimming stripped 7 bases from V and 4 bases from J, with 3 bases between. The CDR3 reads CASGKNIQYF. Here the CDR3 DNA reads TGTGCCAGCGGAAAAAACATTCAGTACTTC.

The chain joins TRBV6-1 to TRBJ2-3, with D perhaps being TRBD1 or TRBD2 (5 bases each). V lost 4 bases and J 0 bases, leaving 11 bases between the germline ends. The CDR3 has 15 amino acids. CDR1 is MNHNS, CDR2 SASEGT, per germline. The CDR3 is CASSVGGFSTDTQYF. Here the CDR3 DNA reads TGTGCCAGCAGTGTTGGGGGTTTTAGCACAGATACGCAGTATTTT.

V gene TRBV7-8 combines with J gene TRBJ2-1; 7 bases fit TRBD2. Germline V lookup: CDR1 SGHVS, CDR2 FQNEAQ. With 3 bases clipped from V and 5 bases from J, the junction kept 4 bases outside the gene matches. The CDR3 runs to 14 residues. CDR3 coding DNA: TGTGCCAGCAGCTTGCGGGAGACAGACAATGAGCAGTTCTTC. It translates to CASSLRETDNEQFF. The variable domain in full, with the rest retrieved from reference TRBV7-8 and TRBJ2-1, is GAGVSQSPRYKVAKRGQDVALRCDPISGHVSLFWYQQALGQGPEFLTYFQNEAQLDKSGLPSDRFFAERPEGSVSTLKIQRTQQEDSAVYLCASSLRETDNEQFFGPGTRLTVL.

V usage is TRBV2 and J usage is TRBJ2-7; tentatively, D is TRBD1 or TRBD2 (5 bases each). Looked up from germline, CDR1 is SNHLY and CDR2 is FYNNEI. V was cut by 4 bases and J by 1 base, with 14 bases left in between. The CDR3 contains 15 residues. CDR3 bases: TGTGCCAGCAGTGCGGGACGGACATTGTCCTACGAGCAGTACTTC. Its translation is CASSAGRTLSYEQYF.

The J gene is TRBJ2-1, the V gene TRBV7-2, with D perhaps given as TRBD1 or TRBD2 (5 bases each). V lost 7 bases and J lost 4, with 17 bases in between. The CDR3 runs 15 residues. Germline lookup yields CDR1 SGHTA and CDR2 FQGNSA. The CDR3 DNA sequence: TGTGCCAGCATTCACGGGACCCCAGGGTACAATGAGCAGTTCTTC. This gives the protein CASIHGTPGYNEQFF.

The chain carries TRBV7-3 and TRBJ2-3; TRBD2 agrees at 10 bases. V shed 6 bases, J shed 2 bases, and the junction held 5 bases outside the gene matches. The CDR3 consists of 15 residues. Looked up from germline, CDR1 is SGHTA and CDR2 is FQGTGA. The CDR3 reads CASSRTSGHTDTQYF. DNA for the CDR3: TGTGCCAGCAGTCGGACTAGCGGACACACAGATACGCAGTATTTT.

This chain links TRBV5-1 with TRBJ1-2, with a weak D call TRBD1 (5 bases). CDR1 and CDR2 from the germline V gene are SGHRS and YFSETQ. This CDR3 contains 15 residues. Trimming took 3 bases from V and 4 from J, leaving 16 bases between them. DNA for the CDR3: TGCGCCAGCAGCTCAGGCGACGGGGCGACCTATGGCTACACCTTC. Residues: CASSSGDGATYGYTF.

The chain is built from TRBV5-1 and TRBJ2-1, with D possibly called TRBD1 or TRBD2 (5 bases each). V was shortened by 4 bases and J by 4 bases, with 24 bases between the two germline ends. The CDR3 spans 18 residues. Germline V gives CDR1 SGHRS, CDR2 YFSETQ. CDR3 DNA: TGCGCCAGCAGCCAAGGAGAGGGGTATGGACGAGAATACAATGAGCAGTTCTTC. It is translated as CASSQGEGYGREYNEQFF.

CDR3 sequence reads: CASSLSGGVDLQETQYF. CDR3 nucleotides: TGTGCCAGCAGCTTATCGGGGGGTGTGGACTTGCAAGAGACCCAGTACTTC. V is TRBV7-3 and J is TRBJ2-5, with 7 bases matching TRBD2. V lost 2 bases, J lost 2 bases, and 11 bases stayed unmatched. From germline, CDR1 is SGHTA and CDR2 FQGTGA. This CDR3 comprises 17 residues.

The rearrangement links TRBV18 to TRBJ2-5, with 7 nucleotides matching TRBD1. The CDR3 loop spans 12 amino acids. The J segment lost 5 bases and the V segment lost 6 bases, leaving 3 bases of the junction unmatched. Germline V gene sequence: CDR1 KGHSH, CDR2 LQKENI. CDR3 sequence reads: CASSLQGETQYF. CDR3 coding DNA: TGTGCCAGCTCGCTACAGGGGGAGACCCAGTACTTC.

The chain has TRBV19 and TRBJ2-1, with 11 bases aligning to TRBD2. V lost 10 bases to trimming and J lost 9 bases; unmatched junction nucleotides: 11. The CDR3 loop spans 14 amino acids. Germline CDR1 LNHDA, CDR2 SQIVND (reference sequence). The CDR3 DNA reads TGTGCCACTATCCGGACTAGCGGGTCGTCTGAGCAGTTCTTC. Its translation: CATIRTSGSSEQFF.

This chain joins TRBV7-9 and TRBJ1-1, with D possibly TRBD1 on 5 matching bases. V gave up 4 bases and J gave up 0 bases, with 15 bases separating them. Germline CDR1 and CDR2: SEHNR and FQNEAQ (reference sequence). The CDR3 totals 16 residues. The CDR3 protein is CASSSAFSGLNTEAFF. The CDR3 DNA is TGTGCCAGCAGCTCTGCCTTTTCAGGGCTGAACACTGAAGCTTTCTTT.

This chain connects TRBV18 to TRBJ2-7, with 7 nucleotides matching TRBD1. The V and J ends lost 3 bases and 10 bases, in that order; junction bases with no gene match: 9. CDR3 length: 13 residues. Per germline, CDR1 KGHSH and CDR2 LQKENI. CDR3 sequence: CASSPYQGETQYF. The CDR3 region has the DNA TGTGCCAGCTCACCCTATCAGGGGGAGACACAGTACTTC.

The chain is built from TRBV7-9 and TRBJ1-5; D perhaps matches TRBD1 (5 bases). Germline V gene lookup returns CDR1 SEHNR and CDR2 FQNEAQ (reference sequence). The CDR3 contains 15 residues. V dropped 0 bases and J dropped 3 bases, with 9 bases sitting between them. The CDR3 region is CASSLASGTNQPQHF. In nucleotides, the CDR3 is TGTGCCAGCAGCTTAGCCTCAGGGACCAATCAGCCCCAGCATTTT.